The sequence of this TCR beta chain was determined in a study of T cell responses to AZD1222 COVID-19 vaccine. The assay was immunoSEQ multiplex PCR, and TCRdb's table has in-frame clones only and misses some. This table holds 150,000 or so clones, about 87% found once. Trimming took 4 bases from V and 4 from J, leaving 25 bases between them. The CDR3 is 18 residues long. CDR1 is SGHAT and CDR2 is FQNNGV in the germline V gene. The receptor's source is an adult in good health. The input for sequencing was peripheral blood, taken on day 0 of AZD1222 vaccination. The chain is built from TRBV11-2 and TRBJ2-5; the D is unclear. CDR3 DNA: TGTGCCAGCAGCTCCGAAATAGACGGTGTCTCTGCTTTAGAGACCCAGTACTTC. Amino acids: CASSSEIDGVSALETQYF.